This T cell receptor beta chain was profiled in a study of beta chain features in type 1 diabetes. Whole-study findings and limits: The study found moderately but significantly shorter TCRB CDR3s in all four CD4+ subsets of Type 1 diabetes patients.

As concerns this clone: What it binds is not known.

V was cut by 2 bases and J by 8 bases, with 10 bases left in between. CDR1 is SEHNR, CDR2 FQNEAQ, per germline (reference sequence). CDR3 length: 13 amino acids. Investigators reverse transcribed all isolated RNA, so they sequenced expressed TCRB transcripts. Sequenced by immunoSEQ multiplex PCR; TCRdb stores in-frame clones only, minus some. The table has 600,000 to 700,000 clones, about an eighth seen once; the top ten hold more than 0.1%. The specimen sequenced was naive CD4+ T cells from blood. This clonotype originated in a man aged 30 to 45 with type 1 diabetes. The chain couples TRBV7-9 to TRBJ2-1, with a weak D call TRBD1 (5 bases). CDR3 DNA sequence: TGTGCCAGCAGCTTATCAGGGCGCGATGAGCAGTTCTTC. It translates to CASSLSGRDEQFF.